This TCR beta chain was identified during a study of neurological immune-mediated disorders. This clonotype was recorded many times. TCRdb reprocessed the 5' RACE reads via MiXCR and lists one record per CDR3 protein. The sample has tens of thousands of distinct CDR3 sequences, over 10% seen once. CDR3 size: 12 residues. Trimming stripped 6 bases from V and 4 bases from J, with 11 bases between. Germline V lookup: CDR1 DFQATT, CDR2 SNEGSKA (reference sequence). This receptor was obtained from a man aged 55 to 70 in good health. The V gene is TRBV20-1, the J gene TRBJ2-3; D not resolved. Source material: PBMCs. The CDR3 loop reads CSAAERADTQYF. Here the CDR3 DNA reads TGCAGTGCCGCTGAGAGAGCAGATACGCAGTATTTT.